These 24 T cell receptor beta chains were all obtained from the same sample, sequenced in a study of blood T cell repertoires in COVID-19. TCRdb's table, derived via immunoSEQ multiplex PCR, lists solely in-frame clones and lacks some. The sample shows 250,000 to 300,000 clones, approximately 90% of them seen only once. The sequencing input was peripheral blood. These receptors all come from a man between 18 and 35 years old with active or convalescent COVID-19.

The gene calls are TRBV6-4 and TRBJ2-7, with 8 bases that match TRBD1. Germline CDR1 reads MRHNA; CDR2 reads SNTAGT. The CDR3 is 13 amino acids. V was pared by 5 bases and J by 13 bases, with 13 bases of the junction left unmatched. CDR3 protein: CASSPTGEGELYF. The CDR3 DNA reads TGTGCCAGCAGTCCGACAGGGGAAGGGGAACTTTACTTC.

The chain links TRBV11-2 to TRBJ2-1, with 9 bases lining up with TRBD1. Germline V gene sequence: CDR1 SGHAT, CDR2 FQNNGV. CDR3 length equals 16 residues. J was trimmed by 4 bases and V by 3 bases; bases with no gene match: 7. Here the CDR3 DNA reads TGTGCCAGCAGCTTCTCCGGGACAGGGACATACAATGAGCAGTTCTTC. Protein: CASSFSGTGTYNEQFF. Drawing the rest from reference TRBV11-2 and TRBJ2-1, the complete variable domain is EAGVAQSPRYKIIEKRQSVAFWCNPISGHATLYWYQQILGQGPKLLIQFQNNGVVDDSQLPKDRFSAERLKGVDSTLKIQPAKLEDSAVYLCASSFSGTGTYNEQFFGPGTRLTVL.

This rearrangement joins TRBV6-5 to TRBJ1-1, with a tentative D call TRBD1 (6 bases). The CDR3 length is 13 residues. V lost 8 bases and J lost 0, with 10 bases in between. Germline loops: CDR1 MNHEY, CDR2 SVGAGI. CDR3 nucleotides: TGTGCCAGCGGGGGACAAGTGAACACTGAAGCTTTCTTT. Translating gives CASGGQVNTEAFF.

V is TRBV5-1 and J is TRBJ2-5, with TRBD1 matching 10 bases. The junction had 11 bases not matched to a gene; V was cut back by 4 bases and J by 5 bases. The CDR3 spans 16 residues. CDR1 is SGHRS, CDR2 YFSETQ, per germline. The CDR3 region has the DNA TGCGCCAGCAGCCTCCTCGGACAGGGGGAGTTGGAGACCCAGTACTTC. This gives the protein CASSLLGQGELETQYF.

V gene TRBV7-6 combines with J gene TRBJ1-6; a possible D gene is TRBD1 (5 bases). This CDR3 has 14 residues. CDR1 is SGHVS, CDR2 FNYEAQ, per germline. Trimming stripped 7 bases from V and 6 bases from J, with 13 bases between. CDR3 protein: CASTEVGGNSPLHF. CDR3 sequence (DNA): TGTGCCAGCACGGAAGTGGGGGGTAATTCACCCCTCCACTTT.

This clone was counted only a few times. V is TRBV19 and J is TRBJ2-7; TRBD2 matches 14 bases. V trimming: 4 bases; J trimming: 4 bases; junction bases outside the gene matches: 9. Germline values: CDR1 LNHDA, CDR2 SQIVND (reference sequence). This CDR3 comprises 17 residues. Here the CDR3 DNA reads TGTGCCAGTAGTAGACTGACTAGCGGGAGGGATGGATACGAGCAGTACTTC. It specifies CASSRLTSGRDGYEQYF. Using reference TRBV19 and TRBJ2-7 for the parts outside the CDR3, the full variable domain is DGGITQSPKYLFRKEGQNVTLSCEQNLNHDAMYWYRQDPGQGLRLIYYSQIVNDFQKGDIAEGYSVSREKKESFPLTVTSAQKNPTAFYLCASSRLTSGRDGYEQYFGPGTRLTVT.

V gene TRBV5-6 combines with J gene TRBJ1-2, with D maybe TRBD1 (5 bases). Germline-derived CDR1 and CDR2 are SGHDT and YYEEEE. The CDR3 has 14 residues. V was trimmed by 2 bases and J by 4 bases, leaving 12 bases between them. DNA of the CDR3: TGTGCCAGCAGCTTTCAGGGCGGGGGCTATGGCTACACCTTC. Its translation: CASSFQGGGYGYTF.

The chain recombines TRBV6-5 with TRBJ2-6; D is possibly TRBD2 (6 bases). Trimming removed 6 bases from V and 1 base from J, with 10 bases in between. Germline V CDR1 and CDR2: MNHEY, SVGAGI. This CDR3 has 15 residues. In DNA, the CDR3 is TGTGCCAGCAGCCTTGGGAGGTCTGGGGCCAACGTCCTGACTTTC. Protein product: CASSLGRSGANVLTF.

The rearrangement links TRBV5-6 to TRBJ2-3, with 7 bases lining up with TRBD2. This CDR3 is 15 amino acids long. CDR1 and CDR2 (germline): SGHDT, YYEEEE. With V trimmed by 1 base and J by 0 bases, 2 bases remained unmatched. Here the CDR3 DNA reads TGTGCCAGCAGCTTGAACGGGGGGAGCACAGATACGCAGTATTTT. This codes for CASSLNGGSTDTQYF. Full variable domain (outside the CDR3, taken from reference TRBV5-6 and TRBJ2-3): DAGVTQSPTHLIKTRGQQVTLRCSPKSGHDTVSWYQQALGQGPQFIFQYYEEEERQRGNFPDRFSGHQFPNYSSELNVNALLLGDSALYLCASSLNGGSTDTQYFGPGTRLTVL.

CDR3 sequence reads: CASSKGTTGNTIYF. The CDR3 bases are TGTGCCAGCAGCAAAGGGACAACCGGAAACACCATATATTTT. This chain uses TRBV7-2 with TRBJ1-3; D may be TRBD1 (6 bases). The germline V and J ends were trimmed by 5 bases and 4 bases, with 12 bases remaining between them. From germline, CDR1 is SGHTA and CDR2 FQGNSA. The CDR3 sequence is 14 residues long. Full variable domain (remainder filled in from reference TRBV7-2 and TRBJ1-3): GAGVSQSPSNKVTEKGKDVELRCDPISGHTALYWYRQSLGQGLEFLIYFQGNSAPDKSGLPSDRFSAERTGGSVSTLTIQRTQQEDSAVYLCASSKGTTGNTIYFGEGSWLTVV.

The V call is TRBV3-1 (or the pseudogene TRBV3-2), the J call TRBJ1-1; TRBD1 aligns across 10 bases. V gave up 6 bases and J gave up 10 bases; unmatched junction bases: 5. From germline, CDR1 is LGHDT and CDR2 YNNKEL (reference sequence). The CDR3 contains 12 residues. The CDR3 region is CASRRQGAAAFF. The CDR3 nucleotides are TGTGCCAGCAGGAGACAGGGGGCGGCAGCTTTCTTT.

The chain joins TRBV19 to TRBJ2-2, with D possibly matching TRBD1 (5 bases). The CDR3 runs to 14 residues. Germline lookup yields CDR1 LNHDA and CDR2 SQIVND (reference sequence). The V and J ends lost 7 bases and 3 bases respectively, with 12 bases between them. Here the CDR3 reads CASTPGPYTGELFF. CDR3 coding DNA: TGTGCCAGTACCCCAGGGCCTTACACCGGGGAGCTGTTTTTT.

V usage is TRBV5-1 and J usage is TRBJ1-1, with D uncertain. CDR1 is SGHRS and CDR2 is YFSETQ in the germline V gene. The CDR3 runs to 12 residues. Trimming left V 4 bases short and J 8 bases short, with 12 bases between. The CDR3, as DNA: TGCGCCAGCAGCCATTCATCAGGAGAAGCTTTCTTT. Translating gives CASSHSSGEAFF.

This chain uses TRBV6-6 with TRBJ1-2, with TRBD1 identical over 10 bases. V was clipped by 5 bases and J by 5 bases; unmatched bases: 11. Germline V gene data show CDR1 as MNHNY and CDR2 as SVGAGI (reference sequence). The CDR3 loop spans 16 amino acids. The CDR3: CASSPSTGGAEYGYTF. The CDR3 nucleotides are TGTGCCAGCAGTCCTTCGACAGGGGGCGCAGAATATGGCTACACCTTC.

CDR3 loop: CASRGQLYGYTF. The DNA for the CDR3 is TGTGCCAGCAGGGGACAGCTCTATGGCTACACCTTC. The V gene is TRBV12-3 or TRBV12-4, the J gene TRBJ1-2, with 7 bases aligning to TRBD1. The CDR3 is made up of 12 amino acids. V lost 6 bases and J lost 4; bases outside the gene matches: 2.

The chain employs TRBV6-5 and TRBJ2-2; 7 bases agree with TRBD1. Germline CDR1 and CDR2: MNHEY and SVGAGI. After removal of 6 bases from V and 0 bases from J, the junction contained 4 bases not matched to a gene. This CDR3 has 15 amino acids. Here the CDR3 reads CASRPGTANTGELFF. For the CDR3, the DNA is TGTGCCAGCAGGCCTGGGACAGCGAACACCGGGGAGCTGTTTTTT.

The rearrangement uses TRBV5-1 and TRBJ2-3, with TRBD2 matching 7 bases. Germline V gives CDR1 SGHRS, CDR2 YFSETQ. The CDR3 has 17 residues. V lost 0 bases to trimming and J lost 10 bases; unmatched junction nucleotides: 17. CDR3 residues: CASSLVGLMAPSASQYF. CDR3 bases: TGCGCCAGCAGCTTGGTGGGACTAATGGCTCCGTCCGCCTCGCAGTATTTT. The full variable domain, completed using reference TRBV5-1 and TRBJ2-3, is KAGVTQTPRYLIKTRGQQVTLSCSPISGHRSVSWYQQTPGQGLQFLFEYFSETQRNKGNFPGRFSGRQFSNSRSEMNVSTLELGDSALYLCASSLVGLMAPSASQYFGPGTRLTVL.

CDR3 sequence: CATTRQHTATNEKLFF. Written as DNA, the CDR3 is TGTGCCACTACTCGACAGCACACTGCAACTAATGAAAAACTGTTTTTT. This chain joins TRBV19 and TRBJ1-4, with D perhaps TRBD1 (5 bases). Looked up from germline, CDR1 is LNHDA and CDR2 is SQIVND (reference sequence). The CDR3 contains 16 residues. V lost 10 bases to trimming and J lost 0 bases, with 18 bases between them.

The J gene is TRBJ2-7, the V gene TRBV5-1; D not resolved. Germline CDR1 is SGHRS and CDR2 is YFSETQ. Trimming removed 0 bases at V and 5 bases at J, with 6 bases between. CDR3 size: 12 residues. The CDR3 region is CASSLASDEQYF. DNA for the CDR3: TGCGCCAGCAGCTTGGCCAGTGACGAGCAGTACTTC.

There are many counts of this clone. The V and J genes are TRBV19 and TRBJ2-2; TRBD1 agrees at 8 bases. The CDR3 contains 16 residues. Germline CDR1 is LNHDA and CDR2 is SQIVND (reference sequence). V trimming: 9 bases; J trimming: 6 bases; junction bases outside the gene matches: 15. In nucleotides, the CDR3 is TGTGCCAGCCGGTCTACCGGGACAGGCCTCGCCGGGGAGCTGTTTTTT. It encodes CASRSTGTGLAGELFF. Complete variable domain (other parts from reference TRBV19 and TRBJ2-2): DGGITQSPKYLFRKEGQNVTLSCEQNLNHDAMYWYRQDPGQGLRLIYYSQIVNDFQKGDIAEGYSVSREKKESFPLTVTSAQKNPTAFYLCASRSTGTGLAGELFFGEGSRLTVL.

This chain uses TRBV5-1 with TRBJ2-2, with D perhaps matching TRBD1 (7 bases). V was cut by 2 bases and J by 3 bases, with 11 bases left in between. This CDR3 has 15 amino acids. The V gene's germline CDR1 is SGHRS and CDR2 YFSETQ. The CDR3: CASSFDRDYTGELFF. CDR3 DNA sequence: TGCGCCAGCAGCTTTGACAGGGACTACACCGGGGAGCTGTTTTTT.

This rearrangement joins TRBV12-3 or TRBV12-4 to TRBJ2-1, with D possibly being TRBD1 (6 bases). This CDR3 is 13 amino acids long. V was shortened by 1 base and J by 9 bases, with 10 bases between the two germline ends. CDR3 nucleotides: TGTGCCAGCAGTTTAGGGGGGCTAGGTGAGCAGTTCTTC. The encoded protein is CASSLGGLGEQFF.

This chain links TRBV7-3 with TRBJ2-2, with D uncertain. Germline CDR1 is SGHTA and CDR2 is FQGTGA. Between the trimmed V and J ends, which lost 5 bases and 1 base, there was a span of 5 bases. This CDR3 is built from 13 residues. Here the CDR3 reads CASSHGNTGELFF. The CDR3, as DNA: TGTGCCAGCAGCCACGGGAACACCGGGGAGCTGTTTTTT.

The V gene is TRBV9, the J gene TRBJ1-1, with TRBD1 as a possible D gene (5 bases). The CDR3 length is 13 residues. Looked up from germline, CDR1 is SGDLS and CDR2 is YYNGEE. V lost 5 bases to trimming and J lost 0 bases, with 8 bases between them. CDR3 sequence: CASSRQMNTEAFF. CDR3 in DNA: TGTGCCAGCAGTCGACAGATGAACACTGAAGCTTTCTTT.